This T cell receptor (beta chain) was captured in a study of shared clonotypes between healthy human individuals. This CDR3 region has 14 residues. Germline CDR1 and CDR2: LNHDA and SQIVND (reference sequence). The V gene lost 7 bases and the J gene lost 4 bases, with 15 bases spanning the gap. Repertoires were generated with immunoSEQ multiplex PCR, while TCRdb's copy carries only in-frame clones and drops some. The top ten hold approximately 1.1% of the sample, which has some 1.4 million clones, roughly 96% seen once. The sample taken for sequencing was naive CD4+ T cells sorted from blood. Subset reported: CD45RA+ positively selected. The chain links TRBV19 to TRBJ2-3, with a tentative D call TRBD2 (5 bases). This sequence originates from a young man in good health. This chain's CDR3 is CASNPPGLPDTQYF. In nucleotides, the CDR3 is TGTGCCAGTAATCCCCCGGGGTTACCAGATACGCAGTATTTT.